The entry below describes one TCR beta chain. This sample stems from a study of T cells after yellow fever vaccination. TCRdb itself ran the 5' RACE reads through MiXCR, one entry per CDR3 protein. The table lists 500,000 to 550,000 distinct CDR3 sequences, 20% to 25% of them singletons. This clonotype originated in a man aged 18 to 30 who received the YFV17D yellow fever vaccine. Specimen: PBMCs, collected about 20 days after the first yellow fever vaccination.

As DNA, the CDR3 is TGCAGTGCTAGAAGTGTCAGGGGACAGACCCAAGAGACCCAGTACTTC. Translation gives CSARSVRGQTQETQYF. J is TRBJ2-5 and V is TRBV20-1, with 7 nucleotides matching TRBD1. CDR1 is DFQATT and CDR2 is SNEGSKA in the germline V gene (reference sequence). With V trimmed by 2 bases and J by 1 base, 10 bases remained unmatched. The CDR3 loop spans 16 amino acids.